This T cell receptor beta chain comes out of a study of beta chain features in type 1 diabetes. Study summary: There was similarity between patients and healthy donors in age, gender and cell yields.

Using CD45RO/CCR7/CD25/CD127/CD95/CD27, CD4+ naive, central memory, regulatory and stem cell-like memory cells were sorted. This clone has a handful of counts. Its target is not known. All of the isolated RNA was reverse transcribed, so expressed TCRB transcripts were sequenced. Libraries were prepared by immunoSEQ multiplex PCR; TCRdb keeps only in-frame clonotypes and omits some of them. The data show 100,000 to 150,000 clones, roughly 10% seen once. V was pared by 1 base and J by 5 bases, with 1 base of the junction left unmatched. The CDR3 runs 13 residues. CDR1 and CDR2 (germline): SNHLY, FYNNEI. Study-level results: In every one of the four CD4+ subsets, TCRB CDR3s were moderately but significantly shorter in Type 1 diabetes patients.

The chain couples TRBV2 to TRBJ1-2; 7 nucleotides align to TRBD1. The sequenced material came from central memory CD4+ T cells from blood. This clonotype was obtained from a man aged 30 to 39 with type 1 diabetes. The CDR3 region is CASSEVQGYGYTF. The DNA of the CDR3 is TGTGCCAGCAGTGAAGTACAGGGGTATGGCTACACCTTC.